The subject of this entry is one TCR beta chain. Its antigen is unknown. Base qualities were left out, and no much larger clone turns up one base away. The immunoSEQ Assay, a bias-controlled multiplex PCR, was used to amplify TCRbeta CDR3 regions from genomic DNA. On the study's bioinformatics: Within the assay, amplification of reference gene primers was used to estimate how many nucleated cells each sample contained. To quantify the absolute abundance of each unique TCRbeta CDR3 rearrangement, sequence reads were collapsed and filtered. For each sample, productive Simpson clonality was calculated by taking the square root of Simpson's diversity index across productive rearrangements. Sourced from immuneACCESS, this table was stored by TCRdb with only in-frame sequences that have V and J called. A share of the clones is absent; for the studies checked, an unresolved V gene accounts for under half, and the remainder has no known explanation. V, J and clone size derive from that table, while D and trimming were established from the DNA sequence. The sample table shows some 43,000 clones, and approximately 88% are seen once. Together, the top ten hold 15% of the sample.

The collaborating institutions used their own protocols to collect whole blood in K2EDTA tubes. For TCRbeta analysis, collaborators shipped samples as frozen whole blood, isolated PBMCs, or DNA extracted from either of those sample types. Inclusive of the bounding cysteine and phenylalanine, the CDR3 is 14 residues long. Of all the DNA, just the CDR3 is kept, 42 bases in frame from base 1. Looking up the germline V gene (reference sequence) yields CDR1 LGHDT and CDR2 YNNKEL. V is shortened by 1 base, J by 11 bases, and the region joining them spans 17 bases. The sample belongs to a study of blood T cell repertoires in COVID-19 (TCRdb year 2020). About the study as a whole: Samples from collaborators originated in the United States, Italy and Spain and spanned both the acute and convalescent phases of COVID-19. The material from the prospective study consisted of cDNA or gDNA derived from T cells, B-cell-depleted T cells, or PBMCs. Deeply sampled blood TCRbeta repertoires from subjects exposed to, actively infected with, or recovered from COVID-19 were included in the dataset. The repertoires were released in a freely available public database intended as a resource for research on the immune response to SARS-CoV-2. The samples were drawn from the first 160 participants of the ongoing ImmuneRACE study and from more than 1,000 subjects provided by 6 global collaborators. Sample metadata almost always included a de-identified subject ID, COVID-19 status, age in years and sex. HLA class I and class II types, where available, came from metadata supplied by the sample provider rather than from assay-based typing.

What the study reported, not specific to this receptor: The quantity of clinical and demographic metadata differed by source and by participant and was supplied without curation.

Here the chain combines TRBV3-1 (or the pseudogene TRBV3-2) and TRBJ1-1, with no confidently assigned D gene. The receptor's source is a man aged 55-75 years with active COVID-19. The sample consisted of peripheral blood. The CDR3 corresponds to CASSQVGGGGAAFF. At the DNA level, the sequence is TGTGCCAGCAGCCAAGTCGGAGGTGGAGGAGCCGCTTTCTTT.